This record looks at one T cell receptor (beta chain) sequence and its context. These data come from a study of blood T cell repertoires in COVID-19. Germline-derived CDR1 and CDR2 are MNHEY and SMNVEV (reference sequence). The CDR3 consists of 14 residues. The V end was cut by 7 bases, the J end by 2 bases, with 14 bases between. Sequenced by immunoSEQ multiplex PCR; TCRdb stores in-frame clones only, minus some. This table holds around 100,000 clones, about nine tenths found once. This chain uses TRBV27 with TRBJ1-1; D perhaps matches TRBD1 (5 bases). This TCR was sampled from a man in his fifties or sixties with active COVID-19. The sequenced material came from peripheral blood. The CDR3 region is CASNLGGGNTEAFF. The CDR3 region has the DNA TGTGCCAGCAACCTGGGCGGGGGTAACACTGAAGCTTTCTTT.